Each of the 7 T cell receptor beta chains below was sequenced from the same sample in a study of T-cell memory formation after mild COVID-19. MiXCR, applied by TCRdb to the 5' RACE reads, yields one record per CDR3 protein. This table holds around 130,000 distinct CDR3 sequences, 15% to 20% found once. Material: PBMCs or a T cell subset sorted from them (not recorded which). The origin of the receptors is an adult woman who had mild COVID-19 (a few samples of this study predate the infection). Cell type and time point are not known.

The chain carries TRBV10-3 and TRBJ2-1; 12 bases are shared with TRBD2. V gave up 5 bases and J gave up 5 bases; unmatched junction bases: 10. From germline, CDR1 is ENHRY and CDR2 SYGVKD. The CDR3 runs 17 residues. CDR3 coding DNA: TGTGCCATCAGTCTCCCTCAAGGACTAGCGGGGAACAATGAGCAGTTCTTC. Translation: CAISLPQGLAGNNEQFF.

The gene calls are TRBV6-5 and TRBJ1-1; TRBD1 is a possible D gene (6 bases). This CDR3 has 15 residues. The ends were cut back, 2 bases at V and 1 base at J, with 11 bases in the middle. Germline CDR1 is MNHEY and CDR2 is SVGAGI. For the CDR3, the DNA is TGTGCCAGCAGTTACGCGGGGGGCAGGAACACTGAAGCTTTCTTT. This translates into CASSYAGGRNTEAFF.

The rearrangement joins TRBV19 to TRBJ2-2; D uncertain. The V and J ends lost 3 bases and 3 bases respectively, with 11 bases between them. This CDR3 region has 15 residues. Germline V CDR1 and CDR2: LNHDA, SQIVND (reference sequence). The CDR3 bases are TGTGCCAGTAGTATTTATTTGAAGGACACCGGGGAGCTGTTTTTT. It is translated as CASSIYLKDTGELFF.

The chain couples TRBV10-3 to TRBJ2-1; 10 nucleotides match TRBD1. With V trimmed by 6 bases and J by 4 bases, 9 bases remained unmatched. There are 16 residues in the CDR3. Germline V gene lookup returns CDR1 ENHRY and CDR2 SYGVKD. The CDR3 sequence is CAISRETGGVYNEQFF. The CDR3, as DNA: TGTGCCATCAGCCGGGAGACAGGGGGCGTTTACAATGAGCAGTTCTTC.

This clonotype was observed a handful of times. The V call is TRBV5-1, the J call TRBJ2-7; tentative D call: TRBD1 (6 bases). Germline CDR1 is SGHRS and CDR2 is YFSETQ. The CDR3 contains 15 residues. Trimming removed 0 bases from V and 7 bases from J, with 17 bases in between. CDR3 DNA: TGCGCCAGCAGCTTGGGGGGCACGAATACAGGGGAGCAGTACTTC. Translated, it gives CASSLGGTNTGEQYF.

The chain links TRBV6-6 to TRBJ1-6; D perhaps matches TRBD1 (5 bases). The CDR3 has 15 amino acids. Trimming stripped 5 bases from V and 6 bases from J, with 14 bases between. Germline-derived CDR1 and CDR2 are MNHNY and SVGAGI (reference sequence). The CDR3 sequence: CASSTLGVSNSPLHF. The CDR3 nucleotides are TGTGCCAGCAGTACCTTGGGGGTTAGTAATTCACCCCTCCACTTT.

The chain joins TRBV13 to TRBJ2-3; 9 nucleotides agree with TRBD2. The CDR3 is 16 residues long. Germline values: CDR1 PRHDT, CDR2 FYEKMQ (reference sequence). The V gene end was trimmed by 3 bases and the J gene end by 4 bases; junction bases not matched to a gene: 8. This chain's CDR3 is CASSLSEGLAADTQYF. In DNA form, the CDR3 reads TGTGCCAGCAGCTTGTCTGAGGGACTAGCCGCAGATACGCAGTATTTT. Full variable domain (remainder filled in from reference TRBV13 and TRBJ2-3): AAGVIQSPRHLIKEKRETATLKCYPIPRHDTVYWYQQGPGQDPQFLISFYEKMQSDKGSIPDRFSAQQFSDYHSELNMSSLELGDSALYFCASSLSEGLAADTQYFGPGTRLTVL.